What follows are 20 T cell receptor beta chains derived from one specimen sequenced in a study of cytomegalovirus exposure and HLA in healthy donors. PCR primers comprised 60 Vbeta and 13 Jbeta primers. Libraries were prepared by immunoSEQ multiplex PCR; TCRdb keeps only in-frame clonotypes and omits some of them. The table lists about 130,000 clones, 80% of them singletons. Sequenced: PBMCs. These receptors were obtained from a woman aged 40-49 years in good health and CMV-seronegative.

V and J are TRBV7-9 and TRBJ2-3; 7 bases fit TRBD2. J gave up 4 bases and V 4 bases, and 5 bases lay outside the gene matches. Germline V CDR1 and CDR2: SEHNR, FQNEAQ (reference sequence). This CDR3 is 14 amino acids long. The CDR3, as DNA: TGTGCCAGCAGCTCCCCGGGAGGTGCAGATACGCAGTATTTT. The encoded protein is CASSSPGGADTQYF.

The rearrangement joins TRBV11-3 to TRBJ1-4; 12 bases agree with TRBD1. CDR3 length: 17 amino acids. V lost 2 bases and J lost 3; bases outside the gene matches: 4. CDR1 is SGHNT and CDR2 is YENEEA in the germline V gene. The chain's CDR3 is CASSLPGQGAANEKLFF. CDR3 sequence (DNA): TGTGCCAGCAGCTTACCGGGACAGGGGGCCGCTAATGAAAAACTGTTTTTT.

The rearrangement links TRBV7-2 to TRBJ1-2, with D possibly being TRBD1 (5 bases). The V end was cut by 5 bases, the J end by 3 bases, with 10 bases between. CDR3 size: 13 residues. Looked up from germline, CDR1 is SGHTA and CDR2 is FQGNSA. The CDR3 loop reads CASSPGTDYGYTF. For the CDR3, the DNA is TGTGCCAGCAGCCCAGGGACTGACTATGGCTACACCTTC.

The chain couples TRBV6-4 to TRBJ1-2; D is ambiguous. The CDR3 runs 12 residues. The V and J ends lost 2 bases and 7 bases respectively, with 8 bases between them. Per germline, CDR1 MRHNA and CDR2 SNTAGT. The CDR3 is CASSDPVGGYTF. CDR3 DNA sequence: TGTGCCAGCAGTGACCCAGTTGGTGGCTACACCTTC.

This clone was observed a handful of times. The J gene is TRBJ2-7, the V gene TRBV6-5; D remains ambiguous. The germline V gene encodes CDR1 MNHEY and CDR2 SVGAGI. This CDR3 comprises 11 residues. V lost 8 bases to trimming and J lost 5 bases, with 10 bases between them. In DNA, the CDR3 is TGTGCCAGCGGCCAGTTTGACGAGCAGTACTTC. As protein: CASGQFDEQYF.

The genes are TRBV5-1 and TRBJ2-1, with TRBD2 matching 9 bases. CDR1 is SGHRS and CDR2 is YFSETQ in the germline V gene. The CDR3 loop spans 16 amino acids. V lost 3 bases to trimming and J lost 4 bases; unmatched junction nucleotides: 8. The CDR3 loop reads CASSYSTSGLYNEQFF. CDR3 in DNA: TGCGCCAGCAGCTACTCGACTAGCGGACTTTACAATGAGCAGTTCTTC.

The V and J genes are TRBV29-1 and TRBJ1-4; TRBD1 matches at 7 bases. The CDR3 has 15 amino acids. Germline trimming cut 7 bases from V and 3 bases from J; bases unmatched to any gene: 11. CDR1 SQVTM and CDR2 ANQGSEA come from the germline V gene. The CDR3 loop reads CSAVGGGWANEKLFF. In DNA, the CDR3 is TGCAGCGCTGTCGGAGGGGGCTGGGCTAATGAAAAACTGTTTTTT.

This rearrangement joins TRBV19 to TRBJ1-1, with TRBD1 matching 11 bases. CDR3 length equals 16 residues. Germline loops: CDR1 LNHDA, CDR2 SQIVND (reference sequence). J was trimmed by 4 bases and V by 5 bases; bases with no gene match: 9. The CDR3 spells CASSPPDRGRVTEAFF. As DNA, the CDR3 is TGTGCCAGTAGTCCGCCGGACAGGGGGCGAGTCACTGAAGCTTTCTTT.

The V and J genes are TRBV7-9 and TRBJ2-5, with 7 bases identical to TRBD2. V dropped 2 bases and J dropped 2; count of bases not matched to a gene: 2. From germline, CDR1 is SEHNR and CDR2 FQNEAQ (reference sequence). The CDR3 is 14 amino acids. The DNA for the CDR3 is TGTGCCAGCAGCTTAATGGGGGGGCAAGAGACCCAGTACTTC. Protein: CASSLMGGQETQYF.

The chain combines TRBV2 with TRBJ1-1, with D possibly being TRBD1 (5 bases). Trimming left V 6 bases short and J 6 bases short, with 8 bases between. Germline values: CDR1 SNHLY, CDR2 FYNNEI. This CDR3 has 11 amino acids. The CDR3 sequence is CASRQGSEAFF. CDR3 nucleotides: TGTGCCAGCAGGCAGGGATCTGAAGCTTTCTTT.

This rearrangement joins TRBV15 to TRBJ1-4; a weak D match, TRBD1 (6 bases). The V gene's germline CDR1 is LNHNV and CDR2 YYDKDF (reference sequence). This CDR3 has 16 amino acids. Between the trimmed V and J ends, which lost 0 bases and 5 bases, there was a span of 13 bases. The CDR3 spells CATSRDWGRGNEKLFF. The CDR3 nucleotides are TGTGCCACCAGCAGAGATTGGGGCAGGGGAAATGAAAAACTGTTTTTT.

The chain employs TRBV5-1 and TRBJ2-2; 7 bases are a match to TRBD2. V gave up 2 bases and J gave up 7 bases; unmatched junction bases: 5. Germline loops: CDR1 SGHRS, CDR2 YFSETQ. The CDR3 runs 14 residues. The CDR3 here is CASSFESGGGELFF. CDR3 coding DNA: TGCGCCAGCAGCTTCGAATCGGGAGGCGGGGAGCTGTTTTTT.

The chain joins TRBV10-3 to TRBJ1-3, with TRBD1 identical over 7 bases. The V segment lost 2 bases and the J segment 0 bases; nucleotides outside the gene matches: 4. CDR3 size: 16 residues. The germline gives CDR1 ENHRY, CDR2 SYGVKD. The CDR3, as DNA: TGTGCCATCAGTGAGAAACAGGGGAGCTCTGGAAACACCATATATTTT. As protein: CAISEKQGSSGNTIYF.

This sequence joins TRBV18 and TRBJ1-1, with D possibly TRBD1 on 6 matching bases. CDR1 is KGHSH and CDR2 is LQKENI in the germline V gene. V dropped 5 bases and J dropped 5 bases, with 24 bases sitting between them. The CDR3 runs 17 residues. The CDR3 coding sequence is TGTGCCAGCTCAAAACTAAACGGGACACATGTAAAAACTGAAGCTTTCTTT. Its translation is CASSKLNGTHVKTEAFF.

This chain links TRBV9 with TRBJ2-7; maybe TRBD1 (6 bases). This CDR3 is 15 amino acids long. V lost 4 bases and J 4 bases, leaving 18 bases between the germline ends. Germline V gene lookup returns CDR1 SGDLS and CDR2 YYNGEE. The CDR3 loop is CASSLRGGEGYEQYF. The CDR3 DNA sequence: TGTGCCAGCAGCCTTCGAGGGGGAGAGGGGTACGAGCAGTACTTC.

This clone was recorded a few times. J is TRBJ2-7 and V is TRBV25-1; D possibly corresponds to TRBD2 (5 bases). This CDR3 spans 12 amino acids. Trimming left V 3 bases short and J 2 bases short, with 5 bases between. Per the germline V gene, CDR1 is MGHDK and CDR2 is SYGVNS. CDR3 nucleotides: TGTGCCAGCAGTGACGGGGCCTACGAGCAGTACTTC. Protein: CASSDGAYEQYF.

The rearrangement uses TRBV29-1 and TRBJ2-1; D perhaps matches TRBD2 (5 bases). With 4 bases removed from V and 8 bases from J, the gap between germline ends came to 9 bases. The CDR3 extends over 11 amino acids. The V gene's germline CDR1 is SQVTM and CDR2 ANQGSEA. CDR3 nucleotide sequence: TGCAGCGTTGGCCTGCGGGATGAGCAGTTCTTC. Translation gives CSVGLRDEQFF.

The gene calls are TRBV9 and TRBJ2-7; 8 bases map to TRBD2. Germline V gives CDR1 SGDLS, CDR2 YYNGEE. CDR3 length: 16 amino acids. V lost 4 bases, J lost 0 bases, and 9 bases stayed unmatched. In nucleotides, the CDR3 is TGTGCCAGCAGCTCCGGTGGCGGGGGGACCTCCTACGAGCAGTACTTC. Its protein product is CASSSGGGGTSYEQYF.

V is TRBV2 and J is TRBJ1-1; 9 positions agree with TRBD1. From germline, CDR1 is SNHLY and CDR2 FYNNEI. This CDR3 region has 16 residues. V dropped 10 bases and J dropped 0; count of bases not matched to a gene: 12. The CDR3: CANEHRGRSLNTEAFF. Here the CDR3 DNA reads TGTGCCAACGAACACAGGGGGCGTTCTTTGAACACTGAAGCTTTCTTT. The complete variable domain, with remaining parts taken from reference TRBV2 and TRBJ1-1, reads EPEVTQTPSHQVTQMGQEVILRCVPISNHLYFYWYRQILGQKVEFLVSFYNNEISEKSEIFDDQFSVERPDGSNFTLKIRSTKLEDSAMYFCANEHRGRSLNTEAFFGQGTRLTVV.

This chain connects TRBV28 to TRBJ2-7, with a possible D match to TRBD1 (6 bases). The CDR3 covers 18 residues. V was trimmed by 3 bases and J by 0 bases, leaving 21 bases between them. The germline CDR1 and CDR2 sequences are MDHEN and SYDVKM. The CDR3 bases are TGTGCCAGCAGTTTTTCTTGGGGGCGACTCTCCAGCTCCTACGAGCAGTACTTC. This gives the protein CASSFSWGRLSSSYEQYF.